The T cell receptor (beta chain) under discussion was sequenced for a study of T cells in Graves' hyperthyroidism and ophthalmopathy (dated by TCRdb to between 2018 and 2021). In the study overall: Peripheral blood was sampled at the time of initial diagnosis, prior to any treatment. After blood sampling, hyperthyroidism patients were treated with methimazole at a starting dose of 30 mg daily, and ophthalmopathy patients were treated with high-dose intravenous methylprednisolone. Whether ophthalmopathy could be predicted prospectively was tested in an independent validation cohort made up of roughly 19 hyperthyroidism patients plus 17 patients who later progressed to ophthalmopathy. The approximately 100 discovery patients were divided at random into training and test sets in a 7:3 ratio. TCR Vbeta CDR3 sequencing of 120 to 150 peripheral blood samples (approximately 44 ophthalmopathy, approximately 80 hyperthyroidism and approximately 17 progressor patients) is reported in the paper. To identify TCR V-J signatures that set the groups apart, the researchers used a discovery cohort of about a hundred patients, made up of roughly 40 with Graves' ophthalmopathy and 57 with stable Graves' hyperthyroidism. The study also compared thyroid tissue and blood T-cell repertoires from several Graves' hyperthyroidism patients. General findings and caveats noted by the study authors: In validation, the model predicted progression to ophthalmopathy a median of about 5.9 months before onset, with roughly 70% sensitivity and roughly 72% specificity. Ophthalmopathy was separated from stable hyperthyroidism by a 13 V-J signature model, with 85% to 90% sensitivity and approximately 84% specificity obtained in cross-validation and 80%/75% obtained in testing. No statistical method was used to set the sample size in advance, and investigators knew the group allocation. Most expanded thyroid clonotypes (frequency above 0.001) were also detected in blood, a finding suggesting that blood repertoires may reflect thyroid immune responses.

Comments on this clonotype: The clone's antigen remains unknown. Base quality data are lacking; no much larger clone is found one base away.

A patient counted as having stable Graves' hyperthyroidism if no progression to ophthalmopathy occurred over 18 months of follow-up. Hyperthyroidism patients were newly diagnosed, with disease duration under 2 months, and aged 18 to 65 years. Exclusion was applied to patients with uncontrolled infections, other autoimmune diseases, pregnancy or lactation. Diagnoses were based on clinical symptoms, serum thyroxine and TRAb, thyroid ultrasound and orbital computed tomography. Ficoll-Paque density gradient centrifugation was used to isolate PBMCs from around 9.1 ml of fresh peripheral blood. Total RNA was extracted using Trizol reagent, and RNA quality was assessed on an Agilent 2100 Bioanalyzer. Amplification of TCR beta CDR3 regions was carried out from RNA transcripts. The first round of RT-PCR for the TCR CDR3 was performed with the HTBI primer set and the Qiagen OneStep RT-PCR kit. The libraries were constructed in a second round of multiplex PCR and then size-selected and purified. Sequencing of the libraries was done on an Illumina HiSeq2000 using paired-end 100 bp reads. Processing in the source paper ran as follows. SOAPnuke was used to process the raw data, throwing out any read that contained adapters or uncalled bases, had a mean Phred below 15, or lacked an exact constant-primer or identifier match. High-quality paired reads were merged with COPE v1.2.5, and unique nucleotide sequences were defined as clonotypes. Clonotypes were aligned to IMGT TRBV, TRBD and TRBJ reference segments using MiTCR v1.1. The analysis was restricted to V-J combinations with a frequency above 0.0001, which together covered 99.2% of the repertoires. A TCS score was defined as the ratio between F50 (clonal expansion) and ExV (chaos), using BLOSUM62-based TCRdist between CDR3 peptides within each V-J. Welch's t-statistics and random forest reduced fewer than 600 V-J features to some 14, which were used in a naive Bayes classifier (R e1071). In TCRdb, the public reads were trimmed at Q25 with fastp and aligned with MiXCR, with productive beta chains retained. Rows are combined by CDR3 protein, so each entry shows the most common genes and DNA. TCRdb's processing, not the authors', yielded these V and J calls. In all, the sample holds roughly 700,000 distinct CDR3 sequences, and approximately 15% of those were seen once. Together, the top ten hold 15% of the sample.

As encoded in the germline V gene, CDR1 is KGHSH while CDR2 is LQKENI. Inclusive of the bounding cysteine and phenylalanine, the CDR3 is 17 residues long. Only the CDR3 DNA stays, 51 bases, in frame from base 1. The V end loses 3 bases and the J end loses 5 bases, and a stretch of 22 bases separates them. The rearranged segments are TRBV18 and TRBJ2-5, and the D gene may be TRBD1, 6 bases matching. Sequencing was performed on blood. This receptor was taken from a man between 45 and 60 years old with Graves' hyperthyroidism. CDR3 reads: CASSPLPTGIRPETQYF. At the DNA level, the sequence is TGTGCCAGCTCACCCCTACCCACAGGGATTAGGCCGGAGACCCAGTACTTC.